These 4 T cell receptor beta chains came from one sample sequenced in a study of cytomegalovirus exposure and HLA in healthy donors (dated by TCRdb to 2016 to 2017). Libraries were built with the immunoSEQ multiplex PCR assay. A mixture of 60 forward primers for TCR Vbeta segments and 13 reverse primers for TCR Jbeta segments was used in the multiplex PCR. This immuneACCESS table, as held by TCRdb, lists in-frame sequences with V and J called but not all clones. Of the missing ones, under half trace to an unresolved V gene in checked studies; the others have no known cause. The sample table contains 180,000 or so clones; only one count was recorded for around 80% of them. The ten most abundant clones make up about 2.1% of the sample. The sample taken for sequencing was PBMCs. The receptors come from a woman aged 25-40 years in good health and CMV-seronegative.

This chain joins TRBV18 and TRBJ2-5; tentative D call: TRBD2 (6 bases). V was cut by 3 bases and J by 5 bases, with 13 bases left in between. Looked up from germline, CDR1 is KGHSH and CDR2 is LQKENI. This CDR3 has 14 residues. The DNA of the CDR3 is TGTGCCAGCTCACCTCAGGGAGGACTGGAGACCCAGTACTTC. This codes for CASSPQGGLETQYF.

The chain joins TRBV2 to TRBJ1-2; 7 nucleotides align to TRBD1. This CDR3 comprises 13 residues. CDR1 and CDR2 (germline): SNHLY, FYNNEI. J lost 1 base, V lost 5 bases, and 1 base had no gene match. DNA for the CDR3: TGTGCCAGCAGTCAGGGGGTTAACTATGGCTACACCTTC. It specifies CASSQGVNYGYTF.

This chain joins TRBV19 and TRBJ1-5; D is perhaps TRBD1 (5 bases). The length of the CDR3 is 17 residues. Trimming stripped 3 bases from V and 4 bases from J, with 19 bases between. CDR1 and CDR2 (germline): LNHDA, SQIVND (reference sequence). The CDR3 here is CASSIREGFPANQPQHF. Here the CDR3 DNA reads TGTGCCAGTAGTATCAGGGAGGGATTCCCAGCAAATCAGCCCCAGCATTTT.

This clone appeared once. CDR3 sequence (DNA): TGCGCCAGCAGTGAAGGACTAGCGGCAACGGTGGATACGCAGTATTTT. Encoded protein: CASSEGLAATVDTQYF. The chain has TRBV10-1 and TRBJ2-3; 10 positions agree with TRBD2. The germline CDR1 and CDR2 sequences are WNHNN and SYGVQD (reference sequence). After removal of 3 bases from V and 6 bases from J, the junction contained 9 bases not matched to a gene. This CDR3 spans 16 amino acids.